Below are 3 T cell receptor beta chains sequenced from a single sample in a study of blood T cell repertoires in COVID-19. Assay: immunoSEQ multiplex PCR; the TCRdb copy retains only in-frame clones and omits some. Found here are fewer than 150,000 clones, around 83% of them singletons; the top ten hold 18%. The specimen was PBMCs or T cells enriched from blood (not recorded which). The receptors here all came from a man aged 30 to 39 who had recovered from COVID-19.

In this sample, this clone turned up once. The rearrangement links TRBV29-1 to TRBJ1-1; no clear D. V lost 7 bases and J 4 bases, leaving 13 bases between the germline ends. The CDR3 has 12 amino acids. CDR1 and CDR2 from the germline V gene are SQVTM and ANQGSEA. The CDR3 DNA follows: TGCAGCGGTGCGGCTTTCGGCACTGAAGCTTTCTTT. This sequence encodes CSGAAFGTEAFF.

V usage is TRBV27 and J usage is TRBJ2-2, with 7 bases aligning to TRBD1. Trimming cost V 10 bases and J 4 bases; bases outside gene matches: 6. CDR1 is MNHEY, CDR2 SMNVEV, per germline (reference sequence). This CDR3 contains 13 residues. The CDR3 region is CATRQGTTGELFF. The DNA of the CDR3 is TGTGCCACCCGACAGGGAACCACCGGGGAGCTGTTTTTT.

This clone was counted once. The CDR3 DNA is TGTGCCATCAGTGAGTCGGGCCAGGGCGCCTATGGCTACACCTTC. It translates to CAISESGQGAYGYTF. This chain joins TRBV10-3 and TRBJ1-2, with D possibly matching TRBD1 (5 bases). Germline CDR1 reads ENHRY; CDR2 reads SYGVKD. CDR3 length: 15 residues. Trimming removed 0 bases at V and 4 bases at J, with 12 bases between.